This T cell receptor (beta chain) was captured by sequencing in a study of blood T cells in healthy people across ages. Study details: Per two T cells, about one barcoded beta molecule was captured through template switching. Study-level findings and limits: Roughly linear declines in TCR beta diversity per million T cells occurred with age.

The J segment lost 10 bases and the V segment lost 3 bases, leaving 9 bases of the junction unmatched. This CDR3 has 14 residues. Germline V gene data show CDR1 as SGHTA and CDR2 as FQGNSA. There were at least 5 micrograms of total RNA extracted from every sample. It was with a sample-barcoded 5' primer and a J-beta primer mix that a second PCR of about 6 to 12 cycles was run. Each cDNA was tagged by a template-switch adaptor containing 12 random nucleotides. Each CDR3 protein is one row after TCRdb ran MiXCR on the 5' RACE reads. The sample holds fewer than 900,000 distinct CDR3 sequences, approximately 49% seen once. Regarding this clonotype: Its specificity is not known.

Specimen: blood. This sequence was found in a woman aged 55-75 years in good health. The rearrangement joins TRBV7-2 to TRBJ2-4; 7 nucleotides agree with TRBD2. The CDR3 region has the DNA TGTGCCAGCAGCTTTAGGGAGGGATTTGCGATTCAGTACTTC. This translates into CASSFREGFAIQYF.